The sequence of this T cell receptor (beta chain) was determined in a study of T cells after somatic rescue of genetic block. Some clones are missing from TCRdb's copy, which holds only in-frame ones; the method was immunoSEQ multiplex PCR. The table includes tens of thousands of clones, around 89% detected once. This clonotype was obtained from a young woman. Sample: peripheral blood mononuclear cells (PBMCs).

The CDR3 reads CASSPTGPEDLEHF. In DNA form, the CDR3 reads TGTGCCAGTAGTCCTACCGGACCAGAGGACCTAGAGCATTTT. The V gene is TRBV19, the J gene TRBJ1-5; D is undetermined. This CDR3 has 14 residues. V shed 5 bases and J shed 14 bases, with 22 bases lying between them. The germline V gene encodes CDR1 LNHDA and CDR2 SQIVND (reference sequence).